This is a list of T cell receptor beta chains from one sample in a study of CD8 T cells in ankylosing spondylitis. A single record per CDR3 protein comes from TCRdb applying MiXCR to the 5' RACE reads. The sample carries approximately 300,000 distinct CDR3 sequences, 7.5% to 9% recorded once. Sequenced input: blood, either unsorted or a sorted T cell fraction (not recorded which). Receptors were obtained from a male donor with ankylosing spondylitis. Both conserved end residues are part of each CDR3. D genes are given only for firm matches. Clone size appears in some rows only: once, few, many, or a class for an expanded clone.

clone_size d_call j_call v_call cdr3_nt cdr3_aa
many - TRBJ2-7 TRBV12-3/TRBV12-4 TGTGCCAGCAGGCCGGAGTACGAGCAGTACTTC CASRPEYEQYF
many TRBD2 TRBJ2-2 TRBV24-1 TGTGCCACCAGTGATTTGCGGGAGGGCTACACCGGGGAGCTGTTTTTT CATSDLREGYTGELFF
few TRBD2 TRBJ2-7 TRBV18 TGTGCCAGCTCCCGTGCGCGGGAGGGCCTCGAGCAGTACTTC CASSRAREGLEQYF
many - TRBJ2-1 TRBV12-5 TGTGCTAGTGGCAATGGACACTCCGTTGGCCCGTACAATGAGCAGTTCTTC CASGNGHSVGPYNEQFF
few TRBD1 TRBJ2-3 TRBV28 TGTGCCAGCAGCAGAGGGGGCAGCGCAGATACGCAGTATTTT CASSRGGSADTQYF
many - TRBJ1-4 TRBV18 TGTGCCAGCTCGCCCCGGTGGGGACTGAATGAAAAACTGTTTTTT CASSPRWGLNEKLFF
few TRBD1 TRBJ1-1 TRBV19 TGTGCCAGTAGTGCCTACAGGGGCTTCGACACTGAAGCTTTCTTT CASSAYRGFDTEAFF
many - TRBJ2-1 TRBV7-2 TGTGCCAGCAGCTTAATCCTAGTCTCCTACAATGAGCAGTTCTTC CASSLILVSYNEQFF
few TRBD1 TRBJ1-1 TRBV10-3 TGTGCCATCAGCCCAGGGACAGGGGAAAACACTGAAGCTTTCTTT CAISPGTGENTEAFF
- TRBD2 TRBJ2-5 TRBV18 TGTGCCAGCTCACCGGCGGGAGCCCTTTTCCAAGAGACCCAGTACTTC CASSPAGALFQETQYF